The 7 T cell receptor beta chains listed next were all sequenced from one sample in a study of control samples from healthy donors and cancer patients. Profiling relied on immunoSEQ multiplex PCR, and the TCRdb table lists in-frame clones only, not all of them. The data contain 130,000 to 150,000 clones, about 90% of them singletons. The sequencing sample was made of blood. Source of these receptors: a man in his thirties or forties in good health.

V gene TRBV5-6 combines with J gene TRBJ1-5; D unclear. Per the germline V gene, CDR1 is SGHDT and CDR2 is YYEEEE. V gave up 0 bases and J gave up 3 bases, with 7 bases separating them. The CDR3 is 14 amino acids. This chain's CDR3 is CASSLGGNNQPQHF. The CDR3 region has the DNA TGTGCCAGCAGCTTGGGGGGAAACAATCAGCCCCAGCATTTT.

The CDR3 loop reads CASRNSLAKNIQYF. The DNA of the CDR3 is TGTGCCAGCAGAAACAGCCTAGCCAAAAACATTCAGTACTTC. The rearrangement joins TRBV2 to TRBJ2-4; D gene unclear. The germline gives CDR1 SNHLY, CDR2 FYNNEI. V gave up 6 bases and J gave up 0 bases, with 9 bases separating them. CDR3 size: 14 residues. The whole variable domain, remainder taken from reference TRBV2 and TRBJ2-4, is EPEVTQTPSHQVTQMGQEVILRCVPISNHLYFYWYRQILGQKVEFLVSFYNNEISEKSEIFDDQFSVERPDGSNFTLKIRSTKLEDSAMYFCASRNSLAKNIQYFGAGTRLSVL.

The V and J genes are TRBV7-3 and TRBJ1-2, with 8 bases that match TRBD1. V was clipped by 3 bases and J by 7 bases; unmatched bases: 10. This CDR3 has 15 amino acids. Germline CDR1 SGHTA, CDR2 FQGTGA. CDR3 in amino acids: CASSLGGTGVGGYTF. DNA for the CDR3: TGTGCCAGCAGCTTGGGTGGGACAGGCGTAGGTGGCTACACCTTC.

The genes are TRBV6-5 and TRBJ1-2; D is ambiguous. CDR1 and CDR2 from the germline V gene are MNHEY and SVGAGI. Trimming stripped 5 bases from V and 4 bases from J, with 8 bases between. There are 12 residues in the CDR3. DNA for the CDR3: TGTGCCAGCAGTACCCCAGGCTATGGCTACACCTTC. It yields the protein CASSTPGYGYTF.

The CDR3 loop is CASSLGAGRTYEQYF. CDR3 coding DNA: TGTGCCAGCAGCTTGGGGGCGGGGAGAACCTACGAGCAGTACTTC. The gene calls are TRBV11-2 and TRBJ2-7, with D tentatively TRBD1 or TRBD2 (6 bases each). Germline V gene lookup returns CDR1 SGHAT and CDR2 FQNNGV. The CDR3 covers 15 residues. The V and J ends lost 3 bases and 2 bases respectively, with 14 bases between them.

The chain couples TRBV7-2 to TRBJ1-1; D ambiguous. Germline loops: CDR1 SGHTA, CDR2 FQGNSA. V shed 9 bases and J shed 5 bases, with 10 bases lying between them. This CDR3 has 11 residues. In DNA form, the CDR3 reads TGTGCCAGAACAGTGGGAACTGAAGCTTTCTTT. Translation gives CARTVGTEAFF.

The rearrangement joins TRBV11-3 to TRBJ2-2; D unclear. Germline CDR1 and CDR2: SGHNT and YENEEA. CDR3 length equals 13 residues. Trimming pared 0 bases from V and 7 bases from J, leaving 6 bases between. The CDR3 DNA follows: TGTGCCAGCAGCTTAGATCAAGTCGGGGAGCTGTTTTTT. Its protein is CASSLDQVGELFF.